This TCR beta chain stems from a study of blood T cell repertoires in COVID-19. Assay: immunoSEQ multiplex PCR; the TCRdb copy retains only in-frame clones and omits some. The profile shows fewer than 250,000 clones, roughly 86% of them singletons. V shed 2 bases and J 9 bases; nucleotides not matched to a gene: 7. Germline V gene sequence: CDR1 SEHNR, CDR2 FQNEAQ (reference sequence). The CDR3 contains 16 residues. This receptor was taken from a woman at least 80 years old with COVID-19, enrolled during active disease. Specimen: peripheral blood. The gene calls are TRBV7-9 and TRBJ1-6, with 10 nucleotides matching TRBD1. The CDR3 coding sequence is TGTGCCAGCAGCTTAAGCGGGGGACAGGGGAGTTCACCCCTCCACTTT. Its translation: CASSLSGGQGSSPLHF.